This T cell receptor (beta chain) was documented in a study of Ad26.COV2.S vaccination and SARS-CoV-2 variants. Treatment of the sample: roughly 20 received Ad26.COV2.S at low or high dose, single or two shots; about five received placebo; per-sample allocation not given. The investigators took samples on day 63 after the first vaccine or placebo injection. Using immunoSEQ multiplex PCR, the repertoire was profiled, and TCRdb retains in-frame clones only, with some absent. In the table there are hundreds of thousands of clones, roughly 90% of which are singletons. The CDR3 extends over 11 amino acids. The V end was cut by 5 bases, the J end by 7 bases, with 7 bases between. Germline V CDR1 and CDR2: SGHTA, FQGNSA.

The gene calls are TRBV7-2 and TRBJ2-3; D is unclear. The sequences come from peripheral blood, collected in a trial of Ad26.COV2.S vaccine versus placebo. The source is a person aged 18 to 65 who received the Ad26.COV2.S COVID-19 vaccine or a placebo. The CDR3 sequence: CASSPQNTQYF. DNA for the CDR3: TGTGCCAGCAGCCCCCAGAATACGCAGTATTTT.